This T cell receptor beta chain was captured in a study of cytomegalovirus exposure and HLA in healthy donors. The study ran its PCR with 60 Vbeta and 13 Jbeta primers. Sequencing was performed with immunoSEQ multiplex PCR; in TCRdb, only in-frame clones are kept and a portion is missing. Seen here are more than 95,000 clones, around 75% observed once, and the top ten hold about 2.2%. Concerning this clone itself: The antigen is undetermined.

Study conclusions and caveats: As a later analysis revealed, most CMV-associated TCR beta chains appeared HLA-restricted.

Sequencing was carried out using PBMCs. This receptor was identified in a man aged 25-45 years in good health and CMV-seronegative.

The CDR3 DNA reads as TGTGCCAGCCAAGGGGGCGGCTACGAGCAGTACTTC. It codes for CASQGGGYEQYF. The V call is TRBV5-4, the J call TRBJ2-7; 7 bases align to TRBD1. V lost 7 bases to trimming and J lost 3 bases; unmatched junction nucleotides: 4. Germline lookup yields CDR1 SGHNT and CDR2 YYREEE (reference sequence). This CDR3 is 12 amino acids long.